Each of the 20 T cell receptor beta chains below was sequenced from the same sample in a study of early T cells in non-severe SARS-CoV-2 infection. TCRdb fed the 5' RACE reads into MiXCR, producing one record per CDR3 protein. This sample carries 50,000 to 65,000 distinct CDR3 sequences, roughly an eighth of them seen once, and the ten largest clones take 1.4%. Sequencing used whole blood. The source is an adult who was a healthcare worker with PCR-confirmed SARS-CoV-2 infection or an uninfected control (not recorded which).

This clonotype was recorded a few times. The rearrangement links TRBV4-1 to TRBJ2-3; 15 bases line up with TRBD2. Germline values: CDR1 MGHRA, CDR2 YSYEKL. The CDR3 has 16 amino acids. V gave up 4 bases and J gave up 4 bases; unmatched junction bases: 3. CDR3 region: CASSLRTSGGADTQYF. CDR3 bases: TGCGCCAGCAGCCTCCGGACTAGCGGGGGGGCAGATACGCAGTATTTT.

This clonotype was found many times. The chain couples TRBV20-1 to TRBJ2-7; the D gene is possibly TRBD1 (6 bases). This CDR3 is 14 amino acids long. Trimming stripped 6 bases from V and 2 bases from J, with 17 bases between. Germline CDR1 DFQATT, CDR2 SNEGSKA (reference sequence). CDR3 DNA sequence: TGCAGTGCCAAAAGGACAGCCAACCCCTACGAGCAGTACTTC. Translation gives CSAKRTANPYEQYF.

The chain couples TRBV7-2 to TRBJ2-7; 11 nucleotides align to TRBD2. The length of the CDR3 is 15 residues. J was trimmed by 4 bases and V by 5 bases; bases with no gene match: 7. Germline V gene data show CDR1 as SGHTA and CDR2 as FQGNSA. CDR3 protein: CASSRLAGGLYEQYF. The CDR3 nucleotides read TGTGCCAGCAGCCGTCTAGCGGGGGGCCTGTACGAGCAGTACTTC.

V is TRBV29-1 and J is TRBJ2-5, with no clear D. The CDR3 length is 13 residues. V was shortened by 3 bases and J by 0 bases, with 8 bases between the two germline ends. Germline assignment: CDR1 SQVTM and CDR2 ANQGSEA. CDR3 coding DNA: TGCAGCGTTGACCCAGGCGACCAAGAGACCCAGTACTTC. Encoded protein: CSVDPGDQETQYF.

This clonotype was seen a single time. This chain uses TRBV20-1 with TRBJ2-7; 10 positions agree with TRBD1. The V and J ends lost 3 bases and 4 bases, in that order; junction bases with no gene match: 3. This CDR3 has 13 amino acids. The germline V gene has CDR1 DFQATT and CDR2 SNEGSKA (reference sequence). CDR3 DNA sequence: TGCAGTGCTAGTAGACAGGGGGCTTACGAGCAGTACTTC. This codes for CSASRQGAYEQYF.

This clonotype was seen ten or more times. The chain has TRBV29-1 and TRBJ1-1; weak D call: TRBD1 (5 bases). The V end lost 0 bases, the J end lost 1 base, and 15 bases lay between the germline ends. Germline V lookup: CDR1 SQVTM, CDR2 ANQGSEA. This CDR3 has 16 residues. For the CDR3, the DNA is TGCAGCGTTGAAGAAGGGACTAATACGGGGAACACTGAAGCTTTCTTT. Translation gives CSVEEGTNTGNTEAFF.

This clonotype was picked up many times. The chain joins TRBV5-6 to TRBJ1-2; D unclear. The CDR3 has 13 residues. In germline, CDR1 is SGHDT, CDR2 YYEEEE. The V end lost 0 bases, the J end lost 7 bases, and 10 bases lay between the germline ends. CDR3 amino acids: CASSLVGKGGYTF. The CDR3 DNA is TGTGCCAGCAGCTTGGTGGGGAAAGGTGGCTACACCTTC.

This clonotype was seen a handful of times. The chain uses TRBV7-2 and TRBJ1-4; no firm D call. The germline V and J ends were trimmed by 1 base and 4 bases, with 4 bases remaining between them. The CDR3 sequence is 13 residues long. Germline values: CDR1 SGHTA, CDR2 FQGNSA. The CDR3 DNA reads as TGTGCCAGCAGCTTAGGGCTTAATGAAAAACTGTTTTTT. Amino acid sequence: CASSLGLNEKLFF.

The V and J genes are TRBV7-9 and TRBJ2-5, with a weak D call TRBD2 (6 bases). This CDR3 is built from 22 residues. Germline CDR1 reads SEHNR; CDR2 reads FQNEAQ (reference sequence). V was trimmed by 5 bases and J by 6 bases, leaving 40 bases between them. CDR3: CASSPPLNLSRPGRPWGKTQYF. DNA for the CDR3: TGTGCCAGCAGCCCTCCGTTGAATCTTTCCCGGCCAGGGAGGCCCTGGGGGAAGACCCAGTACTTC.

This clonotype was recorded a few times. J is TRBJ1-2 and V is TRBV6-1; D might be TRBD1 (5 bases). Trimming pared 7 bases from V and 2 bases from J, leaving 11 bases between. The CDR3 consists of 13 residues. Germline CDR1 and CDR2: MNHNS and SASEGT. The CDR3: CASTRDRNYGYTF. Here the CDR3 DNA reads TGTGCCAGCACCCGGGACCGAAACTATGGCTACACCTTC.

V and J are TRBV9 and TRBJ2-1, with a weak D call TRBD2 (6 bases). Germline loops: CDR1 SGDLS, CDR2 YYNGEE. The V end was cut by 0 bases, the J end by 10 bases, with 17 bases between. The CDR3 is 15 residues long. DNA for the CDR3: TGTGCCAGCAGCGTAGTCGCGGGGACCCCCGGGGAGCAGTTCTTC. Its protein product is CASSVVAGTPGEQFF.

In this sample, this clonotype turned up a few times. The chain joins TRBV20-1 to TRBJ2-7; D is undetermined. V dropped 5 bases and J dropped 2 bases, with 13 bases sitting between them. The germline V gene encodes CDR1 DFQATT and CDR2 SNEGSKA (reference sequence). The CDR3 runs 13 residues. The CDR3 nucleotides read TGCAGTGCTGTGGCCCAAGCGACCTACGAGCAGTACTTC. Protein sequence: CSAVAQATYEQYF.

This clonotype came up a few times. The chain recombines TRBV25-1 with TRBJ1-2; TRBD1 is a possible D gene (5 bases). V was trimmed by 0 bases and J by 4 bases, leaving 15 bases between them. The CDR3 loop spans 16 amino acids. Germline values: CDR1 MGHDK, CDR2 SYGVNS. The CDR3 DNA sequence: TGTGCCAGCAGTGAATACGGAGGGGCGGAGGGCTATGGCTACACCTTC. Amino acids: CASSEYGGAEGYGYTF.

This clonotype has a count of ten or more. This chain uses TRBV6-5 with TRBJ1-5; possible D gene TRBD1, 6 bases. Trimming took 2 bases from V and 6 from J, leaving 8 bases between them. Germline values: CDR1 MNHEY, CDR2 SVGAGI. The CDR3 covers 13 residues. For the CDR3, the DNA is TGTGCCAGCAGTTACGCAGGGGTTCAGCCCCAGCATTTT. Its protein is CASSYAGVQPQHF.

This clonotype was detected only a few times. An end of the junction does not agree with germline; a read error may underlie this. This sequence joins TRBV7-9 and TRBJ1-4; the D gene is possibly TRBD1 (6 bases). Germline V gives CDR1 SEHNR, CDR2 FQNEAQ (reference sequence). The CDR3 runs 15 residues. The CDR3 region has the DNA TGTGCCAGCAGCCTAGCACAGGGATTTAATGAAAAACTGTTTTTT. It yields the protein CASSLAQGFNEKLFF.

V gene TRBV5-1 combines with J gene TRBJ2-6; tentatively, D is TRBD1 (6 bases). V was cut by 2 bases and J by 0 bases, with 9 bases left in between. The length of the CDR3 is 16 residues. CDR1 and CDR2 from the germline V gene are SGHRS and YFSETQ. The chain's CDR3 is CASSFGGSSGANVLTF. For the CDR3, the DNA is TGCGCCAGCAGCTTTGGGGGCTCCTCTGGGGCCAACGTCCTGACTTTC.

The chain combines TRBV4-3 with TRBJ2-5, with a tentative D call TRBD1 (5 bases). The CDR3 is 15 residues long. Looked up from germline, CDR1 is LGHNA and CDR2 is YSLEER. The V and J ends lost 0 bases and 2 bases respectively, with 10 bases between them. CDR3 region: CASSQERGIQETQYF. CDR3 DNA: TGCGCCAGCAGCCAAGAAAGGGGTATTCAAGAGACCCAGTACTTC.

V is TRBV29-1 and J is TRBJ2-1, with 9 bases aligning to TRBD1. V shed 3 bases and J 8 bases; nucleotides not matched to a gene: 11. The germline gives CDR1 SQVTM, CDR2 ANQGSEA. The CDR3 runs 15 residues. CDR3 sequence (DNA): TGCAGCGTTGAGGGACAGGGTCAGACGTGGGATGAGCAGTTCTTC. It is translated as CSVEGQGQTWDEQFF.

This clonotype was recorded once. The V gene is TRBV18, the J gene TRBJ2-7; TRBD2 aligns across 8 bases. CDR3 length equals 16 residues. The germline gives CDR1 KGHSH, CDR2 LQKENI. V lost 3 bases to trimming and J lost 3 bases; unmatched junction nucleotides: 10. CDR3 in amino acids: CASSPIYGTSHYEQYF. Here the CDR3 DNA reads TGTGCCAGCTCACCTATCTACGGGACTAGTCACTACGAGCAGTACTTC.

CDR3 amino acids: CASSPPGLATDTQYF. CDR3 bases: TGTGCCAGCAGCCCGCCGGGACTAGCCACAGATACGCAGTATTTT. This chain links TRBV7-8 with TRBJ2-3, with 9 bases fitting TRBD2. Germline CDR1 is SGHVS and CDR2 is FQNEAQ. The CDR3 length is 15 residues. V was clipped by 5 bases and J by 2 bases; unmatched bases: 5.